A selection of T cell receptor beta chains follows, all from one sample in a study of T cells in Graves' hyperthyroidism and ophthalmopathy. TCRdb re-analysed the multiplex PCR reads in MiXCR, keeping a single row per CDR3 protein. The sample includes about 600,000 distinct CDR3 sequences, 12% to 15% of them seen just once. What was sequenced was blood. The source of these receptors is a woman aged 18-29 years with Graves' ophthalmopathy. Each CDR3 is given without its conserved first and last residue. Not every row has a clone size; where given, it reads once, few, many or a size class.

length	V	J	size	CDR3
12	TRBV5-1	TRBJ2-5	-	ASSLWDSQETQY
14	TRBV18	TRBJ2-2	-	ASSPNRVANTGELF
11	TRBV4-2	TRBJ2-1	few	ASSQERSREQF
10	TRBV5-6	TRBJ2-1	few	ASSWRAWEQF
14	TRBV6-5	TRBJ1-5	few	ASSYSWTASNQPQH
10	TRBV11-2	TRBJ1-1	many	ASSQWGYEAF
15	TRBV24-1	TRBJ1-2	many	ATSDFGVGGSDYGYT
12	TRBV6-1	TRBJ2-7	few	ASSESAGSYEQY
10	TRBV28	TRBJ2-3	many	ASRRYSDTQY
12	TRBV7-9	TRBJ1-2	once	ASSFKSTNYGYT
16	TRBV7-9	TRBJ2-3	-	ASSPGLAGGTRTDTQY
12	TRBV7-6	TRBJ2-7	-	ASSEEGTGLEQY
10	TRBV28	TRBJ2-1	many	ASSPVFHEQF
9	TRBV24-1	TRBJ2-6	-	ATSDTDRLT
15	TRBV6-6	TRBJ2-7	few	ASSYAGGAFNSYEQY
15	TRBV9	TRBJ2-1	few	ASSRELAGGAVNEQF
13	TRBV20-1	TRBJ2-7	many	SARNPSGDTYEQY
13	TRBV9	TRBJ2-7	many	ASSVDGGGSYEQY
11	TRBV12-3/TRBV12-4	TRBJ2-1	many	ASTNRLAGEEF
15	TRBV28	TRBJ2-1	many	ASSLIQGVTGDNEQF
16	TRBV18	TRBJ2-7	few	ASSPPRVFSHQSYEQY
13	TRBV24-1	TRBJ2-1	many	ATSAARTDDNEQF
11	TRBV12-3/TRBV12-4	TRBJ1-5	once	ASSGQGNQHQH
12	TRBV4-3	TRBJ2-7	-	ASSQDSNTYEQY
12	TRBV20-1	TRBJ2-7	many	SAYRGGVSYEQY
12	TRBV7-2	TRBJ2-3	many	ASSGRQGPDTQY
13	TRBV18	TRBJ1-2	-	ASSPWRQANYGYT
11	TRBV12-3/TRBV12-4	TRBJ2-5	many	ASTPDSQETQY
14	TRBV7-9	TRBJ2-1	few	ASSSPGPRIYNEQF